The 15 T cell receptor beta chains reported below all come from one sample, sequenced in a study of post-analysis software for immune sequencing data. Study results and limitations: TRBV5-6, TRBV5-1 and TRBV20-1 were among roughly five TRBV segments more frequent in patients than controls.

The library was made from cDNA and included unique molecular identifiers. MiXCR, run by TCRdb on the PCR reads, gives a single entry per CDR3 protein. The sample contains roughly 700,000 distinct CDR3 sequences, about 32% of which appear only once. For these receptors, no antigen is known. The sample consisted of blood. These receptor sequences come from a girl aged 5-17 years with multiple sclerosis.

J is TRBJ2-1 and V is TRBV19; D gene uncertain. Trimming removed 3 bases from V and 2 bases from J, with 8 bases in between. The CDR3 is 14 amino acids. The germline CDR1 and CDR2 sequences are LNHDA and SQIVND (reference sequence). CDR3 nucleotide sequence: TGTGCCAGTAGTATCGAACAGACCTACAATGAGCAGTTCTTC. This codes for CASSIEQTYNEQFF.

V and J are TRBV12-3 or TRBV12-4 and TRBJ1-5; D unclear. The CDR3 runs 16 residues. Between the trimmed V and J ends, which lost 6 bases and 0 bases, there was a span of 15 bases. This chain's CDR3 is CASSPQWVTSNQPQHF. As DNA, the CDR3 is TGTGCCAGCAGCCCCCAGTGGGTAACTAGCAATCAGCCCCAGCATTTT.

V is TRBV19 and J is TRBJ2-1, with a tentative D call TRBD2 (5 bases). The V end lost 2 bases, the J end lost 4 bases, and 15 bases lay between the germline ends. This CDR3 is built from 16 residues. Germline values: CDR1 LNHDA, CDR2 SQIVND (reference sequence). CDR3 amino acids: CASSIKVRLRYNEQFF. The DNA of the CDR3 is TGTGCCAGTAGTATAAAGGTGCGACTACGATACAATGAGCAGTTCTTC.

The chain links TRBV6-5 to TRBJ1-6, with D uncertain. CDR3 length equals 15 residues. Germline V CDR1 and CDR2: MNHEY, SVGAGI. Trimming cost V 3 bases and J 7 bases, with 13 bases left between them. The CDR3 region has the DNA TGTGCCAGCAGTTATCGGAGGCTCGGGAATTCACCCCTCCACTTT. Encoded protein: CASSYRRLGNSPLHF.

CDR3 nucleotide sequence: TGTGCCAGCAGCGCGACTAGCGGGTACACCGGGGAGCTGTTTTTT. Translated, it gives CASSATSGYTGELFF. V gene TRBV7-2 combines with J gene TRBJ2-2; 10 bases are a match to TRBD2. CDR1 and CDR2 from the germline V gene are SGHTA and FQGNSA. The trim removed 5 bases at V and 3 bases at J, leaving 3 bases unmatched. CDR3 length equals 15 residues.

This clonotype was counted only a few times. The chain couples TRBV10-3 to TRBJ1-1; D not resolved. CDR3 size: 13 residues. V lost 4 bases and J 0 bases, leaving 6 bases between the germline ends. Looked up from germline, CDR1 is ENHRY and CDR2 is SYGVKD. This chain's CDR3 is CAISGRMNTEAFF. DNA for the CDR3: TGTGCCATCAGTGGAAGGATGAACACTGAAGCTTTCTTT.

The V gene is TRBV28, the J gene TRBJ2-7, with D possibly TRBD1 on 6 matching bases. V lost 6 bases and J lost 5, with 17 bases in between. Germline CDR1 and CDR2: MDHEN and SYDVKM. The CDR3 runs 14 residues. CDR3 amino acids: CASRPPITGNEQYF. The CDR3 DNA reads TGTGCCAGCAGGCCCCCAATCACAGGGAACGAGCAGTACTTC. Drawing the rest from reference TRBV28 and TRBJ2-7, the complete variable domain is DVKVTQSSRYLVKRTGEKVFLECVQDMDHENMFWYRQDPGLGLRLIYFSYDVKMKEKGDIPEGYSVSREKKERFSLILESASTNQTSMYLCASRPPITGNEQYFGPGTRLTVT.

This rearrangement joins TRBV2 to TRBJ2-1, with unresolved D. Germline values: CDR1 SNHLY, CDR2 FYNNEI. The CDR3 is 13 residues long. The V gene lost 2 bases and the J gene lost 10 bases, with 12 bases spanning the gap. This chain's CDR3 is CASSENHPYEQFF. The CDR3 coding sequence is TGTGCCAGCAGTGAAAATCACCCCTACGAGCAGTTCTTC.

This clonotype came up once. The V gene is TRBV4-3, the J gene TRBJ2-1; a possible D gene is TRBD2 (5 bases). The CDR3 is 15 amino acids. Germline CDR1 and CDR2: LGHNA and YSLEER. V dropped 0 bases and J dropped 5 bases, with 11 bases sitting between them. CDR3 nucleotides: TGCGCCAGCAGCCAAGATGGAGGTGGCCACAATGAGCAGTTCTTC. It codes for CASSQDGGGHNEQFF.

The chain links TRBV20-1 to TRBJ2-7; D remains ambiguous. The CDR3 is made up of 15 amino acids. CDR1 is DFQATT, CDR2 SNEGSKA, per germline (reference sequence). V shed 0 bases and J shed 6 bases, with 18 bases lying between them. CDR3 DNA sequence: TGCAGTGCTAGAGATCAGAAGAGACGCGTCTCCGAGCAGTACTTC. This gives the protein CSARDQKRRVSEQYF.

The chain recombines TRBV6-5 with TRBJ2-7; D is uncertain. The CDR3 is 11 residues long. Germline assignment: CDR1 MNHEY and CDR2 SVGAGI. The germline V and J ends were trimmed by 11 bases and 6 bases, with 14 bases remaining between them. CDR3 amino acids: CAGTGATEQYF. The DNA for the CDR3 is TGTGCCGGCACCGGAGCGACCGAGCAGTACTTC.

For this clonotype: Since a much larger clone is just one base distant, this may be a read error. The V and J genes are TRBV7-9 and TRBJ2-1; TRBD2 agrees at 13 bases. CDR1 is SEHNR, CDR2 FQNEAQ, per germline (reference sequence). This CDR3 is 15 amino acids long. CDR3 residues: CAGSRGLAGRNEQFF. The CDR3 DNA sequence: TGTGCCGGCAGCCGGGGACTAGCGGGACGAAATGAGCAGTTCTTC.

Note on this clonotype: A single base separates this from a much larger clone, so it may be a read error. The rearrangement uses TRBV29-1 and TRBJ2-1, with TRBD2 as a possible D gene (5 bases). Trimming removed 7 bases at V and 7 bases at J, with 20 bases between. This CDR3 has 14 amino acids. The germline V gene has CDR1 SQVTM and CDR2 ANQGSEA. The chain's CDR3 is CSALEGELVNEQFF. As DNA, the CDR3 is TGCAGCGCCCTTGAGGGAGAGTTAGTTAATGAGCAGTTCTTC.

The chain couples TRBV28 to TRBJ2-5; D might be TRBD2 (6 bases). The CDR3 loop spans 16 amino acids. V was shortened by 7 bases and J by 5 bases, with 23 bases between the two germline ends. The germline V gene has CDR1 MDHEN and CDR2 SYDVKM. CDR3 loop: CASNLGGEGHWETQYF. CDR3 in DNA: TGTGCCAGCAACCTAGGAGGGGAAGGGCATTGGGAGACCCAGTACTTC.

This clonotype was seen a handful of times. The junction departs from the called germline gene at one end, perhaps through a read error. The V gene is TRBV20-1, the J gene TRBJ1-5; D is undetermined. The CDR3 extends over 12 amino acids. Per germline, CDR1 DFQATT and CDR2 SNEGSKA (reference sequence). CDR3 residues: CSARESNQPQHF. The DNA of the CDR3 is TGCAGCGCTAGAGAGAGCAATCAGCCCCAGCATTTT.